This T cell receptor (beta chain) stems from a study of blood T cell repertoires in COVID-19. The data were produced by immunoSEQ multiplex PCR, yet TCRdb's version contains in-frame clones alone and is incomplete. The sample has approximately 300,000 clones; approximately 84% are singletons. Germline values: CDR1 LNHDA, CDR2 SQIVND (reference sequence). This CDR3 is 14 amino acids long. The V end was cut by 8 bases, the J end by 7 bases, with 18 bases between. The clonotype comes from a woman under 30 who had recovered from COVID-19. The sample was PBMCs or T cells enriched from blood (not recorded which). The chain combines TRBV19 with TRBJ1-5; D unresolved. The DNA of the CDR3 is TGTGCCAGTGGAGGAGTAGCTCGGGAACAGCCCCAGCATTTT. As protein: CASGGVAREQPQHF.